The clone carrying this TCR beta chain has at least ten counts. These data originate in a study of response to subunit inactivated influenza vaccine. Each CDR3 protein gets one entry after TCRdb re-called the RT-PCR reads with MiXCR. The table lists a few hundred thousand distinct CDR3 sequences, around 7.9% of them singletons, with roughly 14% in the top ten. Germline V gives CDR1 DFQATT, CDR2 SNEGSKA (reference sequence). This CDR3 spans 12 amino acids. The V end was cut by 6 bases, the J end by 1 base, with 7 bases between. This receptor was identified in a man aged 50-75 years who received an inactivated influenza vaccine. V and J are TRBV20-1 and TRBJ1-3; D remains unclear. Sequenced material: PBMCs from blood, taken around 2 years after vaccination. The CDR3 nucleotides are TGCAGTGCCCCGGGGTCTGGAAACACCATATATTTT. This codes for CSAPGSGNTIYF.